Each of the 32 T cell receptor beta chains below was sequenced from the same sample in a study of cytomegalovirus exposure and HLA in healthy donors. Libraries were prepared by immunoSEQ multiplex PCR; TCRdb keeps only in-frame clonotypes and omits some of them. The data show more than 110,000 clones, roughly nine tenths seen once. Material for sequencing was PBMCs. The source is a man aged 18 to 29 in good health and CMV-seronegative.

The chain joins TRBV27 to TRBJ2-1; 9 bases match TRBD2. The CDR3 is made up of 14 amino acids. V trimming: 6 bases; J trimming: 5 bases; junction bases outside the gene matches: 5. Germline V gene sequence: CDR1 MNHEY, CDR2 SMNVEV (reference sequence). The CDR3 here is CASRPGLANNEQFF. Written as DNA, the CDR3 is TGTGCCAGCAGGCCGGGACTAGCCAACAATGAGCAGTTCTTC.

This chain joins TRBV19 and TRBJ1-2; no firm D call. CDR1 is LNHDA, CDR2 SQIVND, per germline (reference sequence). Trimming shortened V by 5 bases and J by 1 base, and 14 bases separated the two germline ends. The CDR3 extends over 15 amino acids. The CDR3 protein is CASSPRSRFNYGYTF. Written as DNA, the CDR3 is TGTGCCAGTAGTCCTCGGTCGCGATTTAACTATGGCTACACCTTC.

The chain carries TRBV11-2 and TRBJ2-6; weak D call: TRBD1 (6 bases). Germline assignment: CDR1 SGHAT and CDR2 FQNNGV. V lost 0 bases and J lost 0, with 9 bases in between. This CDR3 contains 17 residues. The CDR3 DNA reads TGTGCCAGCAGCTTAGACAGGGGACGCTCTGGGGCCAACGTCCTGACTTTC. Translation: CASSLDRGRSGANVLTF. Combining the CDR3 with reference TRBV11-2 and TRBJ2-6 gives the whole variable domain EAGVAQSPRYKIIEKRQSVAFWCNPISGHATLYWYQQILGQGPKLLIQFQNNGVVDDSQLPKDRFSAERLKGVDSTLKIQPAKLEDSAVYLCASSLDRGRSGANVLTFGAGSRLTVL.

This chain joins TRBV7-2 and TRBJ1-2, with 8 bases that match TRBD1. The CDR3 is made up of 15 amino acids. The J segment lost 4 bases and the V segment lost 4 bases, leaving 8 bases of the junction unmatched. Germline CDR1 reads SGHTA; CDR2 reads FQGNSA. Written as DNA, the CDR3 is TGTGCCAGCAGCTCAAGGACAGGGAGAAGCTATGGCTACACCTTC. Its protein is CASSSRTGRSYGYTF.

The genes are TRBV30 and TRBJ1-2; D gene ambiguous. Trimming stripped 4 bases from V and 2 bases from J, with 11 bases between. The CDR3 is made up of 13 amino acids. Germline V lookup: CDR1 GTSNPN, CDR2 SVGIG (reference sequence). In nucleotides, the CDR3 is TGTGCCTGGAAGCCGGAGTTAAACTATGGCTACACCTTC. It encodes CAWKPELNYGYTF.

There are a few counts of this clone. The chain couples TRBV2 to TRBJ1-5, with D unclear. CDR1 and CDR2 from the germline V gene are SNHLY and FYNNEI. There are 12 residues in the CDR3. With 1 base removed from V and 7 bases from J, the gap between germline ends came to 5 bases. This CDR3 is CASSEGGQPQHF. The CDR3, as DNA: TGTGCCAGCAGTGAAGGCGGCCAGCCCCAGCATTTT.

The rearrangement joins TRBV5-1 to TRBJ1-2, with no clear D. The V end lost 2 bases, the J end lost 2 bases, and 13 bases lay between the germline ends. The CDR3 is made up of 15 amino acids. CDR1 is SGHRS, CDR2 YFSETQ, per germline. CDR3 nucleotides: TGCGCCAGCAGCTTTGGTAGCGCGATCAACTATGGCTACACCTTC. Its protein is CASSFGSAINYGYTF. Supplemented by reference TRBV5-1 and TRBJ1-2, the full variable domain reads KAGVTQTPRYLIKTRGQQVTLSCSPISGHRSVSWYQQTPGQGLQFLFEYFSETQRNKGNFPGRFSGRQFSNSRSEMNVSTLELGDSALYLCASSFGSAINYGYTFGSGTRLTVV.

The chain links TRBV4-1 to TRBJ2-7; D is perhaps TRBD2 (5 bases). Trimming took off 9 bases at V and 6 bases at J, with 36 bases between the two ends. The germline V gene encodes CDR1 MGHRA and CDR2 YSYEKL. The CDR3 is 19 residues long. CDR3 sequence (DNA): TGCGCCAGACTATCTGGTCGGTACCAAACCCCGAGCTACGAGGGCGAGCAGTACTTC. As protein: CARLSGRYQTPSYEGEQYF.

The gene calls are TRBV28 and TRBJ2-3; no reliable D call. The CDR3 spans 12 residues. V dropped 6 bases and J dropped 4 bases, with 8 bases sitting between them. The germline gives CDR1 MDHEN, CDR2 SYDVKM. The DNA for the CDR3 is TGTGCCAGCAGGCCTCTAGCAGATACGCAGTATTTT. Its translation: CASRPLADTQYF.

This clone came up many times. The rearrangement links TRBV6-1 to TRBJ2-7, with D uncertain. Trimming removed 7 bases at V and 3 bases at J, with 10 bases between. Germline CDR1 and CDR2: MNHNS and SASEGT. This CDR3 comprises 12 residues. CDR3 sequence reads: CASNILVYEQYF. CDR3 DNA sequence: TGTGCCAGCAACATCCTAGTCTACGAGCAGTACTTC.

The CDR3 here is CASSQPTGYGYTF. CDR3 in DNA: TGCGCCAGCAGCCAACCCACAGGGTATGGCTACACCTTC. This chain uses TRBV4-1 with TRBJ1-2, with TRBD1 as a possible D gene (6 bases). The CDR3 consists of 13 residues. The V end was cut by 2 bases, the J end by 5 bases, with 9 bases between. Germline CDR1 is MGHRA and CDR2 is YSYEKL.

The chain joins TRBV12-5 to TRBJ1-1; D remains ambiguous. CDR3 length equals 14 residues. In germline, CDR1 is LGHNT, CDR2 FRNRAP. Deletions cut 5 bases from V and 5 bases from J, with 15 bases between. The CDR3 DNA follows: TGTGCTAGTGGTACGCCTTTGACCGGGACTGAAGCTTTCTTT. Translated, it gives CASGTPLTGTEAFF. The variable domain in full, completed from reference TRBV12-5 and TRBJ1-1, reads DARVTQTPRHKVTEMGQEVTMRCQPILGHNTVFWYRQTMMQGLELLAYFRNRAPLDDSGMPKDRFSAEMPDATLATLKIQPSEPRDSAVYFCASGTPLTGTEAFFGQGTRLTVV.

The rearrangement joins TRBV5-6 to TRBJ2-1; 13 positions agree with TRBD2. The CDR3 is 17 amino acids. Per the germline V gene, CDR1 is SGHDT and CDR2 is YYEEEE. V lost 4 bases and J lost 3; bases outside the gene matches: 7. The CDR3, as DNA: TGTGCCAGCAGCCTTTGGACTAGCGGGGGACACTACAATGAGCAGTTCTTC. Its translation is CASSLWTSGGHYNEQFF.

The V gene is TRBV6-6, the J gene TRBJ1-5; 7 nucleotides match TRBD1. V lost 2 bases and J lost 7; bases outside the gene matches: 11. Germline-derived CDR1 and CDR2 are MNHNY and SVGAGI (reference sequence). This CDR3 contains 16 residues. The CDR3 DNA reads TGTGCCAGCAGTTACGGCGCGACAGGGATTTTGCAGCCCCAGCATTTT. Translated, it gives CASSYGATGILQPQHF.

The DNA of the CDR3 is TGTGCCAGCAGCTTTCAGGGGTCGAACACCGGGGAGCTGTTTTTT. It yields the protein CASSFQGSNTGELFF. J is TRBJ2-2 and V is TRBV7-9; D might be TRBD1 (6 bases). The V gene's germline CDR1 is SEHNR and CDR2 FQNEAQ (reference sequence). The CDR3 is 15 residues long. V was cut by 3 bases and J by 0 bases, with 8 bases left in between.

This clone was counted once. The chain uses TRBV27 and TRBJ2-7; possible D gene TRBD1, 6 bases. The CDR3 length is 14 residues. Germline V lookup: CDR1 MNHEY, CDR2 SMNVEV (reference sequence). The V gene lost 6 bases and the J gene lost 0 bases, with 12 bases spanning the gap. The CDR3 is CASSRDRSSYEQYF. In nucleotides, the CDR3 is TGTGCCAGCAGCCGCGACAGGAGCTCCTACGAGCAGTACTTC.

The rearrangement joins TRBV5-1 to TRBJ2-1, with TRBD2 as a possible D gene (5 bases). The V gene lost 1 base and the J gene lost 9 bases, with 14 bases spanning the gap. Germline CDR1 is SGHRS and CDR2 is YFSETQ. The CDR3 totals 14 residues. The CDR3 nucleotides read TGCGCCAGCAGCTTGATACCATCCGAGGGTGAGCAGTTCTTC. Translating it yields CASSLIPSEGEQFF.

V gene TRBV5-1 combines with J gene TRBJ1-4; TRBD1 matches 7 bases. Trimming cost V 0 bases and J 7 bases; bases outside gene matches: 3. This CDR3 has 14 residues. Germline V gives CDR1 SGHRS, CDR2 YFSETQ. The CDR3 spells CASSLEGQPEKLFF. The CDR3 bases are TGCGCCAGCAGCTTGGAGGGACAGCCTGAAAAACTGTTTTTT.

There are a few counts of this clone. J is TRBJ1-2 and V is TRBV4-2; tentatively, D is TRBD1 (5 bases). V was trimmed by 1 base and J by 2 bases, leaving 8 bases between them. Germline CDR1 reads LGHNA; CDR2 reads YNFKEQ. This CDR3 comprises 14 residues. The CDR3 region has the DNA TGTGCCAGCAGCCAAGCCGCAGGGAACTATGGCTACACCTTC. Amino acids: CASSQAAGNYGYTF.

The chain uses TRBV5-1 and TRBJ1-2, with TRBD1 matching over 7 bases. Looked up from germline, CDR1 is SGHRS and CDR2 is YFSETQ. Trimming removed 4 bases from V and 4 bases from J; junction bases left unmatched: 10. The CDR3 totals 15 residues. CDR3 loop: CASSRGQPPRYGYTF. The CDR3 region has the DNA TGCGCCAGCAGCCGGGGACAGCCGCCCCGCTATGGCTACACCTTC. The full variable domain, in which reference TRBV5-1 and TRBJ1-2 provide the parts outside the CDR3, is KAGVTQTPRYLIKTRGQQVTLSCSPISGHRSVSWYQQTPGQGLQFLFEYFSETQRNKGNFPGRFSGRQFSNSRSEMNVSTLELGDSALYLCASSRGQPPRYGYTFGSGTRLTVV.

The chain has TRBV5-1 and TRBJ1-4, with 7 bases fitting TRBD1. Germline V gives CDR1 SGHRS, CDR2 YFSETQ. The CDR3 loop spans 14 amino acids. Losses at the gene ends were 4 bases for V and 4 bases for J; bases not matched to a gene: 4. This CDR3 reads CASSPGQLNEKLFF. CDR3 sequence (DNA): TGCGCCAGCAGCCCGGGACAGCTTAATGAAAAACTGTTTTTT.

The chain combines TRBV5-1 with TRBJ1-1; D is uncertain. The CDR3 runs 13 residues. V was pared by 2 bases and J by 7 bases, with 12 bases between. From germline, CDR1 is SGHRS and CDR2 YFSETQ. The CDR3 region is CASSLTERVEAFF. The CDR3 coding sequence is TGCGCCAGCAGCTTAACAGAAAGAGTTGAAGCTTTCTTT. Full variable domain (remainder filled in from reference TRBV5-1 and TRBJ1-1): KAGVTQTPRYLIKTRGQQVTLSCSPISGHRSVSWYQQTPGQGLQFLFEYFSETQRNKGNFPGRFSGRQFSNSRSEMNVSTLELGDSALYLCASSLTERVEAFFGQGTRLTVV.

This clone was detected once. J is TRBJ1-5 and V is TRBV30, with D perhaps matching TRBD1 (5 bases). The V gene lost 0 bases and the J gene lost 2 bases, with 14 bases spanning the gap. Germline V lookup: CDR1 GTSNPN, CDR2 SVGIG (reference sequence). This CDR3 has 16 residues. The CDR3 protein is CAWSVGAFRGNQPQHF. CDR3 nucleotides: TGTGCCTGGAGTGTTGGGGCTTTTAGGGGCAATCAGCCCCAGCATTTT. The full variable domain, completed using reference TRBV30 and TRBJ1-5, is SQTIHQWPATLVQPVGSPLSLECTVEGTSNPNLYWYRQAAGRGLQLLFYSVGIGQISSEVPQNLSASRPQDRQFILSSKKLLLSDSGFYLCAWSVGAFRGNQPQHFGDGTRLSIL.

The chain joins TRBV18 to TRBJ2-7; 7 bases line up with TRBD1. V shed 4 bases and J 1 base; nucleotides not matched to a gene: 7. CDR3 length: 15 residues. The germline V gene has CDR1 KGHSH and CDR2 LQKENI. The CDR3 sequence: CASSLSGQDSYEQYF. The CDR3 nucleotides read TGTGCCAGCTCACTCAGCGGACAGGATTCCTACGAGCAGTACTTC.

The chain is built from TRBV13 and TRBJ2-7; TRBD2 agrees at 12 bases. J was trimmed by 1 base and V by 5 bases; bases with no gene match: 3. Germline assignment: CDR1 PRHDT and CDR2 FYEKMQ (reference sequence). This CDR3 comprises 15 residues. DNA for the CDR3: TGTGCCAGCAGCGTACTAGCGGGAGGATCCTACGAGCAGTACTTC. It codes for CASSVLAGGSYEQYF.

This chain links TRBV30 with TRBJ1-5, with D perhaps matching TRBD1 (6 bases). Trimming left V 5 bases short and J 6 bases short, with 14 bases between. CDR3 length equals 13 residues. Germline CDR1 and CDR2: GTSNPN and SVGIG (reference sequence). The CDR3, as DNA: TGTGCCTGGGGCAGGGGCGCGGGTCAGCCCCAGCATTTT. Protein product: CAWGRGAGQPQHF.

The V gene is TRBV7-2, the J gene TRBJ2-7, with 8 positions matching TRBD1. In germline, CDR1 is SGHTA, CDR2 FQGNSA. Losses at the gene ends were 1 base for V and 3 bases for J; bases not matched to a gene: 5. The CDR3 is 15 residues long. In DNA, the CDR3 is TGTGCCAGCAGCTTAGTTCGGACAGGGAACTACGAGCAGTACTTC. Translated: CASSLVRTGNYEQYF.

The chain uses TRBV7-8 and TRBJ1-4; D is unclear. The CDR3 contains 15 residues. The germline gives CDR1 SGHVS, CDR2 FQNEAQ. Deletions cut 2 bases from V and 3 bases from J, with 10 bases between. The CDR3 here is CASSLSGTANEKLFF. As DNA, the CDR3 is TGTGCCAGCAGCTTATCAGGCACAGCTAATGAAAAACTGTTTTTT.

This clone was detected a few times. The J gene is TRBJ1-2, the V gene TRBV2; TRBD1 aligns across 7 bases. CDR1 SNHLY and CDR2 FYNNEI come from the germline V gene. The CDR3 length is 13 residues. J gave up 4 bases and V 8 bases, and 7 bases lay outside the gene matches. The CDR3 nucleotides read TGTGCCAGCGGCCCGGGACAGTTCTATGGCTACACCTTC. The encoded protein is CASGPGQFYGYTF.

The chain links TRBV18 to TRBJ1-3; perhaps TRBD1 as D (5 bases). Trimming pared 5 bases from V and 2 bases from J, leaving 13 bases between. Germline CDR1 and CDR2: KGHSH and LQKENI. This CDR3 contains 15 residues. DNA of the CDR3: TGTGCCAGCTCAAGAGGCCCGGACACTGGAAACACCATATATTTT. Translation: CASSRGPDTGNTIYF.

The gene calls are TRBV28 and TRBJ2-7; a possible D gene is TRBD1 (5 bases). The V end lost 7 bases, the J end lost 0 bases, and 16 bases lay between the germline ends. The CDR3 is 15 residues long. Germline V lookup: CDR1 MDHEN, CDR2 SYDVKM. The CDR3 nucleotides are TGTGCCAGCACCCGAGACGCAGGGCCCTCCTACGAGCAGTACTTC. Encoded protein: CASTRDAGPSYEQYF.

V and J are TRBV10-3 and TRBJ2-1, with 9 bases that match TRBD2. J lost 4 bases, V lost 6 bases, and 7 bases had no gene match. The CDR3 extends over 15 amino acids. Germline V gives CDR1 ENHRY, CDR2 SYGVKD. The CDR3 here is CAISPTSGFYNEQFF. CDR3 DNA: TGTGCCATCAGCCCAACTAGCGGGTTTTACAATGAGCAGTTCTTC.